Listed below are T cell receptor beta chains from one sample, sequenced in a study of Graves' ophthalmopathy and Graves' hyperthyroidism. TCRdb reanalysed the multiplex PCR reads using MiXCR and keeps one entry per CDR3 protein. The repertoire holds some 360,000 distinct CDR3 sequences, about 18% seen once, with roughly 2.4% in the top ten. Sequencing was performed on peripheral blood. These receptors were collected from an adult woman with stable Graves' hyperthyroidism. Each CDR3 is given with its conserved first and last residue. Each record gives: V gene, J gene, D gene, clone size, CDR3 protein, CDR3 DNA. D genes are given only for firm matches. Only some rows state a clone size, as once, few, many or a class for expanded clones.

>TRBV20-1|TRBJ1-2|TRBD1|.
CSARVAGGYGYTF
TGCAGTGCTAGAGTCGCAGGGGGCTATGGCTACACCTTC
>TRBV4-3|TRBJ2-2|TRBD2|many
CASSQSGSLTGELFF
TGCGCCAGCAGCCAAAGCGGGAGCTTGACCGGGGAGCTGTTTTTT
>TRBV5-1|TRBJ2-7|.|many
CASSLVSGAYSYEQYF
TGCGCCAGCAGCTTGGTTTCGGGGGCCTACTCCTACGAGCAGTACTTC
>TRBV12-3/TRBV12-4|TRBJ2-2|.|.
CASSFYRSSGELFF
TGTGCCAGCAGTTTCTACAGATCATCTGGGGAGCTGTTTTTT
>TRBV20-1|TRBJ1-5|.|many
CSAKVVGEQPQHF
TGCAGTGCTAAGGTCGTGGGGGAACAGCCCCAGCATTTT
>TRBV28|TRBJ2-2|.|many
CASKSGDTGELFF
TGTGCCAGCAAGTCCGGGGACACCGGGGAGCTGTTTTTT
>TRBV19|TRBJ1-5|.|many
CASSISAAGSNQPQHF
TGTGCCAGTAGTATCTCGGCGGCGGGTAGCAATCAGCCCCAGCATTTT
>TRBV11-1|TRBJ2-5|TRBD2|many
CASSLWNLTSPGRETQYF
TGTGCCAGCAGCTTATGGAATCTGACTAGCCCAGGCAGGGAGACCCAGTACTTC
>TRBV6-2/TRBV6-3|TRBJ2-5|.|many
CASRPGTPAETQYF
TGTGCCAGCAGGCCCGGGACCCCGGCGGAGACCCAGTACTTC
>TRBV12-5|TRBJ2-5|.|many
CASGLVDWRAEETQYF
TGTGCTAGTGGTTTGGTTGATTGGCGGGCAGAAGAGACCCAGTACTTC
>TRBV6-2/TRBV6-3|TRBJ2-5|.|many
CASSYSGQPPLETQYF
TGTGCCAGCAGTTACTCTGGACAGCCCCCCTTAGAGACCCAGTACTTC
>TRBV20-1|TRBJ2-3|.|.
CSARDSSALTDTQYF
TGCAGTGCTAGAGACTCTAGCGCTCTCACAGATACGCAGTATTTT
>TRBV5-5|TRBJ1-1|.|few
CASSLMVGINEAFF
TGTGCCAGCAGCTTGATGGTAGGGATTAATGAAGCTTTCTTT
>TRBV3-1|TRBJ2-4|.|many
CASSQNSGRRRNIQYF
TGTGCCAGCAGCCAGAACAGCGGCCGGCGGAGAAACATTCAGTACTTC
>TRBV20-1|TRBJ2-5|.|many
CSARLTLQETQYF
TGCAGTGCTAGGCTTACCCTCCAGGAGACCCAGTACTTC
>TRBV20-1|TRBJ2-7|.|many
CSASGILYRPNEQYF
TGCAGTGCTAGCGGAATCTTATACCGGCCCAACGAGCAGTACTTC
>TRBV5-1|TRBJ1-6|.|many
CASSFDGNPPLHF
TGCGCCAGCAGCTTTGACGGTAATCCACCCCTCCACTTT